Presented here are 30 T cell receptor beta chains from one specimen sequenced in a study of cytomegalovirus exposure and HLA in healthy donors. The PCR ran on 60 Vbeta and 13 Jbeta primers. The data were produced by immunoSEQ multiplex PCR, yet TCRdb's version contains in-frame clones alone and is incomplete. Altogether 90,000 to 100,000 clones are present, 80% being singletons, with the ten largest covering under 2.5%. Sequencing used PBMCs. The receptors were sampled from a man younger than 35 in good health and CMV-seronegative.

CDR3 residues: CASSVGQAENYEQYF. The CDR3 bases are TGTGCCAGCAGCGTAGGACAGGCTGAAAACTACGAGCAGTACTTC. This rearrangement joins TRBV9 to TRBJ2-7; tentative D call: TRBD1 (6 bases). Trimming cost V 0 bases and J 3 bases, with 13 bases left between them. The CDR3 is 15 residues long. The V gene's germline CDR1 is SGDLS and CDR2 YYNGEE.

V is TRBV9 and J is TRBJ2-7; 7 nucleotides align to TRBD1. This CDR3 is 15 amino acids long. The J segment lost 5 bases and the V segment lost 4 bases, leaving 12 bases of the junction unmatched. CDR1 SGDLS and CDR2 YYNGEE come from the germline V gene. The CDR3 bases are TGTGCCAGCAGCACTGCCCCAGGGGGAATCGACGAGCAGTACTTC. It is translated as CASSTAPGGIDEQYF.

The chain uses TRBV2 and TRBJ1-5; TRBD1 agrees at 10 bases. CDR1 SNHLY and CDR2 FYNNEI come from the germline V gene. The junction had 9 bases not matched to a gene; V was cut back by 4 bases and J by 6 bases. This CDR3 has 16 residues. CDR3 sequence: CASSGNWDRGFQPQHF. CDR3 coding DNA: TGTGCCAGCAGTGGAAACTGGGACAGGGGATTTCAGCCCCAGCATTTT.

This chain joins TRBV10-3 and TRBJ1-2, with 12 bases matching TRBD1. CDR1 and CDR2 (germline): ENHRY, SYGVKD. J was trimmed by 1 base and V by 7 bases; bases with no gene match: 10. The CDR3 totals 17 residues. The CDR3 spells CAIKSGTGGVFNYGYTF. The CDR3, as DNA: TGTGCCATCAAGTCCGGGACAGGGGGCGTATTTAACTATGGCTACACCTTC.

The chain couples TRBV11-2 to TRBJ1-1, with 7 bases fitting TRBD1. The CDR3 runs to 14 residues. Trimming removed 1 base from V and 7 bases from J; junction bases left unmatched: 6. Germline V CDR1 and CDR2: SGHAT, FQNNGV. The CDR3 nucleotides are TGTGCCAGCAGCTTAGTAAGGGGGCGGGGTGAAGCTTTCTTT. Translated: CASSLVRGRGEAFF.

The chain couples TRBV25-1 to TRBJ1-2; TRBD1 matches 11 bases. The CDR3 has 17 amino acids. The germline V gene encodes CDR1 MGHDK and CDR2 SYGVNS. The ends lost 4 bases at V and 1 base at J; junction bases unmatched: 8. The CDR3 loop reads CASSAPGTGGLNYGYTF. CDR3 sequence (DNA): TGTGCCAGCAGTGCACCTGGGACAGGGGGGCTTAACTATGGCTACACCTTC.

The genes are TRBV4-1 and TRBJ1-6; TRBD1 matches 8 bases. The V and J ends lost 0 bases and 9 bases, in that order; junction bases with no gene match: 10. The CDR3 loop spans 17 amino acids. Germline V gene data show CDR1 as MGHRA and CDR2 as YSYEKL. As DNA, the CDR3 is TGCGCCAGCAGCCAAGAAGGACAGGGAGCCTGGGGTTCACCCCTCCACTTT. Its protein product is CASSQEGQGAWGSPLHF.

The rearrangement links TRBV10-3 to TRBJ1-2; D is possibly TRBD1 (5 bases). V gave up 0 bases and J gave up 5 bases, with 13 bases separating them. CDR1 is ENHRY and CDR2 is SYGVKD in the germline V gene. The CDR3 sequence is 15 residues long. The CDR3 loop is CAISESRGLGYGYTF. CDR3 bases: TGTGCCATCAGTGAGTCGCGGGGCCTGGGATATGGCTACACCTTC.

This rearrangement joins TRBV5-1 to TRBJ2-5; 9 bases align to TRBD2. Germline V gene lookup returns CDR1 SGHRS and CDR2 YFSETQ. The junction had 6 bases not matched to a gene; V was cut back by 5 bases and J by 1 base. This CDR3 is 15 amino acids long. The CDR3: CASSSSGGSQETQYF. CDR3 DNA: TGCGCCAGCAGTTCGAGCGGGGGGTCCCAAGAGACCCAGTACTTC.

The chain has TRBV11-2 and TRBJ2-3; D may be TRBD2 (5 bases). The CDR3 totals 11 residues. Trimming removed 5 bases from V and 11 bases from J, with 11 bases in between. Germline V gene data show CDR1 as SGHAT and CDR2 as FQNNGV. CDR3 sequence (DNA): TGTGCCAGCAGCAGACTTGAGGGGCAGTATTTT. Amino acid sequence: CASSRLEGQYF. Supplemented by reference TRBV11-2 and TRBJ2-3, the full variable domain reads EAGVAQSPRYKIIEKRQSVAFWCNPISGHATLYWYQQILGQGPKLLIQFQNNGVVDDSQLPKDRFSAERLKGVDSTLKIQPAKLEDSAVYLCASSRLEGQYFGPGTRLTVL.

This chain joins TRBV5-6 and TRBJ1-4, with D unclear. This CDR3 spans 16 amino acids. Germline V gene data show CDR1 as SGHDT and CDR2 as YYEEEE. Trimming took 5 bases from V and 1 from J, leaving 15 bases between them. DNA for the CDR3: TGTGCCAGCAGACCTTTCCACCGGGGAACTAATGAAAAACTGTTTTTT. This translates into CASRPFHRGTNEKLFF.

The rearrangement joins TRBV5-4 to TRBJ2-5; TRBD1 matches 11 bases. The germline V gene encodes CDR1 SGHNT and CDR2 YYREEE (reference sequence). CDR3 length: 13 residues. Trimming removed 9 bases from V and 6 bases from J; junction bases left unmatched: 7. The CDR3 is CAIPGTGGKTQYF. CDR3 DNA: TGTGCCATCCCCGGGACAGGGGGAAAGACCCAGTACTTC. Variable domain in full (rest from reference TRBV5-4 and TRBJ2-5): ETGVTQSPTHLIKTRGQQVTLRCSSQSGHNTVSWYQQALGQGPQFIFQYYREEENGRGNFPPRFSGLQFPNYSSELNVNALELDDSALYLCAIPGTGGKTQYFGPGTRLLVL.

V and J are TRBV5-1 and TRBJ1-6; no clear D. Germline-derived CDR1 and CDR2 are SGHRS and YFSETQ. CDR3 length: 15 amino acids. The V and J ends lost 3 bases and 10 bases respectively, with 17 bases between them. The CDR3 is CASSSDGSGQSPLHF. CDR3 coding DNA: TGCGCCAGCAGCTCGGACGGGAGCGGTCAATCACCCCTCCACTTT.

The chain joins TRBV6-6 to TRBJ2-5, with D perhaps matching TRBD2 (5 bases). The DNA end favors TRBJ2-7, so the J call may be wrong. Germline CDR1 is MNHNY and CDR2 is SVGAGI (reference sequence). The CDR3 is 13 residues long. This CDR3 reads CASSLPAENEQYF. DNA for the CDR3: TGTGCCAGCAGCCTACCAGCGGAAAACGAGCAGTACTTC.

CDR3 sequence (DNA): TGTGCCAGCAGTGACACAGTGGAGGGCGGGTTTCGAATTGAAGCTTTCTTT. Translating gives CASSDTVEGGFRIEAFF. The gene calls are TRBV6-1 and TRBJ1-1; unclear D gene. V lost 3 bases, J lost 7 bases, and 24 bases lay in between. The CDR3 is 17 residues long. In germline, CDR1 is MNHNS, CDR2 SASEGT.

In its sample, this clone was seen a few times. The chain links TRBV6-6 to TRBJ2-7, with D possibly TRBD1 on 5 matching bases. V was trimmed by 0 bases and J by 3 bases, leaving 15 bases between them. The length of the CDR3 is 16 residues. The germline V gene has CDR1 MNHNY and CDR2 SVGAGI (reference sequence). CDR3: CASSYSQGQGLYEQYF. Written as DNA, the CDR3 is TGTGCCAGCAGTTACTCGCAGGGCCAAGGTCTCTACGAGCAGTACTTC.

This clone has only a few counts. The V gene is TRBV9, the J gene TRBJ2-7, with D possibly TRBD1 on 6 matching bases. Germline CDR1 is SGDLS and CDR2 is YYNGEE. The CDR3 contains 14 residues. The germline V and J ends were trimmed by 2 bases and 5 bases, with 14 bases remaining between them. The CDR3 bases are TGTGCCAGCAGCGTCACAGGGAATACCCACGAGCAGTACTTC. Protein product: CASSVTGNTHEQYF.

V gene TRBV7-9 combines with J gene TRBJ1-1; 7 nucleotides line up with TRBD1. The CDR3 covers 13 residues. Per the germline V gene, CDR1 is SEHNR and CDR2 is FQNEAQ (reference sequence). With 6 bases clipped from V and 3 bases from J, the junction kept 4 bases outside the gene matches. The CDR3: CASRPDRDTEAFF. CDR3 nucleotides: TGTGCCAGCAGACCCGACAGGGACACTGAAGCTTTCTTT.

This sequence joins TRBV7-2 and TRBJ2-7; the match to TRBD2 covers 13 bases. The junction had 5 bases not matched to a gene; V was cut back by 2 bases and J by 7 bases. The germline CDR1 and CDR2 sequences are SGHTA and FQGNSA. This CDR3 spans 15 amino acids. The CDR3 here is CASSLRLAGGREQYF. CDR3 coding DNA: TGTGCCAGCAGCTTACGACTAGCGGGGGGTCGGGAGCAGTACTTC.

The genes are TRBV12-5 and TRBJ2-5, with 9 nucleotides matching TRBD1. This CDR3 is built from 14 residues. The germline V gene has CDR1 LGHNT and CDR2 FRNRAP. With 5 bases clipped from V and 5 bases from J, the junction kept 6 bases outside the gene matches. CDR3 DNA sequence: TGTGCTAGTGGTAGGGACAGGGCGACGGAGACCCAGTACTTC. Its translation: CASGRDRATETQYF.

This chain links TRBV5-1 with TRBJ2-3; D gene ambiguous. CDR3 size: 15 residues. Trimming took off 0 bases at V and 1 base at J, with 9 bases between the two ends. Germline V gene sequence: CDR1 SGHRS, CDR2 YFSETQ. The CDR3 loop reads CASSLATPRTDTQYF. The CDR3 DNA follows: TGCGCCAGCAGCTTGGCGACTCCCCGCACAGATACGCAGTATTTT.

About this clone: One junction end disagrees with the germline gene, perhaps due to a read error. CDR3 coding DNA: TGTGCCAGCAGTTTAGGGCTAGCGGAGGTCTTC. It codes for CASSLGLAEVF. The genes are TRBV28 and TRBJ2-1; 7 positions match TRBD2. CDR1 is MDHEN and CDR2 is SYDVKM in the germline V gene. The CDR3 length is 11 residues.

The chain has TRBV2 and TRBJ1-6, with TRBD1 matching over 9 bases. Germline trimming cut 7 bases from V and 10 bases from J; bases unmatched to any gene: 8. The CDR3 is made up of 14 amino acids. The V gene's germline CDR1 is SNHLY and CDR2 FYNNEI. The CDR3 loop is CASNRDRVGSPLHF. Here the CDR3 DNA reads TGTGCCAGCAACCGGGACAGGGTCGGGTCACCCCTCCACTTT. Full variable domain (missing parts from reference TRBV2 and TRBJ1-6): EPEVTQTPSHQVTQMGQEVILRCVPISNHLYFYWYRQILGQKVEFLVSFYNNEISEKSEIFDDQFSVERPDGSNFTLKIRSTKLEDSAMYFCASNRDRVGSPLHFGNGTRLTVT.

The CDR3 protein is CASSPDRGQRGYTF. In DNA form, the CDR3 reads TGTGCCAGCAGCCCCGACAGGGGACAACGTGGCTACACCTTC. The rearrangement links TRBV11-1 to TRBJ1-2; 8 bases fit TRBD1. The CDR3 sequence is 14 residues long. The V gene's germline CDR1 is SGHAT and CDR2 FQDESV (reference sequence). The ends lost 5 bases at V and 7 bases at J; junction bases unmatched: 9.

This clone was observed once. CDR3 region: CASSLTGKGETQYF. The CDR3 DNA reads as TGTGCCAGCAGCCTCACAGGAAAGGGAGAGACCCAGTACTTC. This rearrangement joins TRBV5-6 to TRBJ2-5; D perhaps matches TRBD1 (5 bases). Germline-derived CDR1 and CDR2 are SGHDT and YYEEEE. V was cut by 4 bases and J by 4 bases, with 14 bases left in between. The CDR3 length is 14 residues.

The V call is TRBV25-1, the J call TRBJ2-2; D perhaps matches TRBD2 (6 bases). Trimming stripped 3 bases from V and 3 bases from J, with 17 bases between. The CDR3 runs to 17 residues. CDR1 is MGHDK and CDR2 is SYGVNS in the germline V gene. The CDR3 loop is CASSDMWGEEHTGELFF. In DNA form, the CDR3 reads TGTGCCAGCAGTGACATGTGGGGGGAGGAACACACCGGGGAGCTGTTTTTT.

This clone is termed medium-sized (0.01 to 0.1%). Other nucleotide sequences in the sample specify the same CDR3. This chain uses TRBV6-4 with TRBJ2-3, with 8 bases matching TRBD2. Germline-derived CDR1 and CDR2 are MRHNA and SNTAGT. V trimming: 0 bases; J trimming: 1 base; junction bases outside the gene matches: 0. This CDR3 has 15 amino acids. The CDR3 DNA reads as TGTGCCAGCAGTGACTCTAGCGGGGGCACAGATACGCAGTATTTT. Encoded protein: CASSDSSGGTDTQYF.

V and J are TRBV7-6 and TRBJ1-1, with D unclear. In germline, CDR1 is SGHVS, CDR2 FNYEAQ. The germline V and J ends were trimmed by 3 bases and 0 bases, with 17 bases remaining between them. The CDR3 has 17 amino acids. CDR3 sequence (DNA): TGTGCCAGCAGCTTGAGGAGTCAGTCCTCGATGAACACTGAAGCTTTCTTT. Protein: CASSLRSQSSMNTEAFF.

The gene calls are TRBV7-9 and TRBJ2-3, with D perhaps TRBD1 (7 bases). Germline V CDR1 and CDR2: SEHNR, FQNEAQ (reference sequence). V dropped 5 bases and J dropped 0 bases, with 15 bases sitting between them. The CDR3 sequence is 16 residues long. Here the CDR3 DNA reads TGTGCCAGCAGCCAAAGCCAGGGGGGTAGCACAGATACGCAGTATTTT. This gives the protein CASSQSQGGSTDTQYF.

The gene calls are TRBV28 and TRBJ2-7; D not certain. The CDR3 totals 11 residues. In germline, CDR1 is MDHEN, CDR2 SYDVKM. V was shortened by 3 bases and J by 3 bases, with 3 bases between the two germline ends. CDR3 sequence: CASSFFYEQYF. In nucleotides, the CDR3 is TGTGCCAGCAGTTTCTTCTACGAGCAGTACTTC.